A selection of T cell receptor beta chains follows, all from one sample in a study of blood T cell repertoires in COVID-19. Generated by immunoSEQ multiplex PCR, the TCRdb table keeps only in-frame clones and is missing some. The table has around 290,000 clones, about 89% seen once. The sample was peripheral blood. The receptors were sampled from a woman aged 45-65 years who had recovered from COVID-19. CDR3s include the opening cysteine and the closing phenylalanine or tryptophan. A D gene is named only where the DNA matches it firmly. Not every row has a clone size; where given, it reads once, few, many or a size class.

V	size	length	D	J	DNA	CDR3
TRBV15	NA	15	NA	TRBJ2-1	TGTGCCACCAGAAGGACTGCGGCCTCCTACAATGAGCAGTTCTTC	CATRRTAASYNEQFF
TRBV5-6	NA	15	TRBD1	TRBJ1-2	TGTGCCAGCAGAACCTTCGACAGGGCCGGCTATGGCTACACCTTC	CASRTFDRAGYGYTF
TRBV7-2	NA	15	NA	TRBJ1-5	TGTGCCAGCAGCCAAGAGGTGGGAGGCAATCAGCCCCAGCATTTT	CASSQEVGGNQPQHF
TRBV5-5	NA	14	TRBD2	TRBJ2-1	TGTGCCAGCAGCTTGGAGGTTAGCGGGGGTGAGCAGTTCTTC	CASSLEVSGGEQFF
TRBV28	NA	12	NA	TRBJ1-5	TGTGCCAGCAGACAGTCCAATCAGCCCCAGCATTTT	CASRQSNQPQHF
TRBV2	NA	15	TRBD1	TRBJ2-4	TGTGCCAGCAGTGGGACAGGGGGCTCCAAAAACATTCAGTACTTC	CASSGTGGSKNIQYF
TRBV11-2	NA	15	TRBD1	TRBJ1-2	TGTGCCAGCAGCTCGCCCGGGACAGAGATCTATGGCTACACCTTC	CASSSPGTEIYGYTF
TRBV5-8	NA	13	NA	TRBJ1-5	TGTGCCAGCAGCTCTCGTAGCAATCAGCCCCAGCATTTT	CASSSRSNQPQHF
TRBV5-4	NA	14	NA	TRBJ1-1	TGTGCCAGCAGCGCTCCTATCGGGAACACTGAAGCTTTCTTT	CASSAPIGNTEAFF
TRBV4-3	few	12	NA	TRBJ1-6	TGCGCCAGCAGCCAACAGGATTCACCCCTCCACTTT	CASSQQDSPLHF
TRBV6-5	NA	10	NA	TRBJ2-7	TGTGCCAGCAGTCTCTACGAGCAGTACTTC	CASSLYEQYF
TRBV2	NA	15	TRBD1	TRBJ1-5	TGTGCCAGCAGGGGCGCGGACAGGACAAATCAGCCCCAGCATTTT	CASRGADRTNQPQHF
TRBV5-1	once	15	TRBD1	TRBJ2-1	TGCGCCAGCAGCTTGATCTTTGGGACAGACAATGAGCAGTTCTTC	CASSLIFGTDNEQFF
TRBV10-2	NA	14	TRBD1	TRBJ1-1	TGCGCCAGCTCCGGACAGGGGGTGAACACTGAAGCTTTCTTT	CASSGQGVNTEAFF
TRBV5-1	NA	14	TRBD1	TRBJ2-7	TGCGCCAGCAGCTTCGGGGACAGGGGCTACGAGCAGTACTTC	CASSFGDRGYEQYF
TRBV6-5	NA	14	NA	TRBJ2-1	TGTGCCAGCAGTTACCGGACAGCCGATAATGAGCAGTTCTTC	CASSYRTADNEQFF
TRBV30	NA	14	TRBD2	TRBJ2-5	TGTGCCTGGAGTGTACGGGGGGGGCAGGGGACCCAGTACTTC	CAWSVRGGQGTQYF
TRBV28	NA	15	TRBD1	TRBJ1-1	TGTGCCAGCAGTACGAGACAGGGACTGAACACTGAAGCTTTCTTT	CASSTRQGLNTEAFF
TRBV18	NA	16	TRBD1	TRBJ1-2	TGTGCCAGCTCACCGCGCACAGGGGGCAAACAGGGTGGCTACACCTTC	CASSPRTGGKQGGYTF
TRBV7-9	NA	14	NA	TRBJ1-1	TGTGCCAGCAGCCCAAGTATTTCGGGCACTGAAGCTTTCTTT	CASSPSISGTEAFF
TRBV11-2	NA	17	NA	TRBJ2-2	TGTGCCACGTTTAGGAGCCGAGGCAGGGGAAACACCGGGGAGCTGTTTTTT	CATFRSRGRGNTGELFF
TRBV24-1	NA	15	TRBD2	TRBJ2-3	TGTGCCACCAGTGACCACGGGGCGGGGGCAGATACGCAGTATTTT	CATSDHGAGADTQYF
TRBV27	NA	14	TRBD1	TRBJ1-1	TGTGCCAGCAGTCCGGGACAGGGATACACTGAAGCTTTCTTT	CASSPGQGYTEAFF
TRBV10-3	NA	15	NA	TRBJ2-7	TGTGCCATCATGAGAGGAGAGGGCAGCTCCTACGAGCAGTACTTC	CAIMRGEGSSYEQYF
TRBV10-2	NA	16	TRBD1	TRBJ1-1	TGCGCCAGCGGTCCCCGAGACAGGGGGCTTGGAACTGAAGCTTTCTTT	CASGPRDRGLGTEAFF
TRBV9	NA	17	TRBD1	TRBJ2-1	TGTGCCAGCAGCGCAACGTTGGGACAGGGGGCGCGGGATGAGCAGTTCTTC	CASSATLGQGARDEQFF
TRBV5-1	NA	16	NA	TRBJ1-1	TGCGCCAGCAGCCACCAGACAGGTTCACAATTCACTGAAGCTTTCTTT	CASSHQTGSQFTEAFF
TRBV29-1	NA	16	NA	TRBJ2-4	TGCAGCGTTGAAGATCGGGCAGGGGGGGCCAAAAACATTCAGTACTTC	CSVEDRAGGAKNIQYF
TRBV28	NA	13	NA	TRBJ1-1	TGTGCCAGCAGTTTATCAATAGTCACTGAAGCTTTCTTT	CASSLSIVTEAFF
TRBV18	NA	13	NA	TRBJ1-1	TGTGCCAGCTCGACCGACAAGAACACTGAAGCTTTCTTT	CASSTDKNTEAFF
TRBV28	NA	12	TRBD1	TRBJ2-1	TGTGCCAGCAGTGGGGACAGGGGCGAGCAGTTCTTC	CASSGDRGEQFF
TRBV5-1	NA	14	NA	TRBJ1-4	TGCGCCAGCAGCCCGACAGGCGCCGATGAAAAACTGTTTTTT	CASSPTGADEKLFF
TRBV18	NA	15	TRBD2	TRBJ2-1	TGTGCCAGCTCACCACTAGCGGGGGGGAACAATGAGCAGTTCTTC	CASSPLAGGNNEQFF
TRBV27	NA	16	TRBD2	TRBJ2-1	TGTGCCAGCAGTTTCCCGACTAGCGGGGGTCTGAGTGAGCAGTTCTTC	CASSFPTSGGLSEQFF
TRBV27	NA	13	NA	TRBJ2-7	TGTGCCAGCAGTTTTTCTAGCTCCTACGAGCAGTACTTC	CASSFSSSYEQYF
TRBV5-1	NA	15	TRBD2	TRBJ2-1	TGCGCCAGCAGCTCACGGCTAGCGGGGGGCAATGAGCAGTTCTTC	CASSSRLAGGNEQFF
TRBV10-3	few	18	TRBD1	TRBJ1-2	TGTGCCATCAGTGAGTCGTGGTCGATAACAGGGGGCGATTCTGGCTACACCTTC	CAISESWSITGGDSGYTF
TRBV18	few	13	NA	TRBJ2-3	TGTGCCAGCTCACTAGGACATGGGGATACGCAGTATTTT	CASSLGHGDTQYF
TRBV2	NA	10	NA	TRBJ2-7	TGTGCCAGCAGAGACAATTGGGTGTACTTC	CASRDNWVYF